The T cell receptor beta chain described here comes from a study of blood T cell repertoires in COVID-19. For the study at large: PBMCs, B-cell-depleted T cells, or T cells provided the cDNA or gDNA that made up the material.

Trimming shortened V by 9 bases and J by 3 bases, and 13 bases separated the two germline ends. Per the germline V gene, CDR1 is SGHNT and CDR2 is YYREEE (reference sequence). This CDR3 spans 13 amino acids. Per the study methods: Scientists estimated how many nucleated cells there were by amplifying reference gene primers. The data were produced by immunoSEQ multiplex PCR, yet TCRdb's version contains in-frame clones alone and is incomplete. V, J and clone size are taken as reported in that table, and D and trimming were inferred from the DNA itself. The table records a few hundred thousand clones, under 90% of them present only once. Cohort assignment relied on participant-reported clinical history.

The chain joins TRBV5-4 to TRBJ1-3; D is perhaps TRBD1 (6 bases). Source material: PBMCs or T cells enriched from blood (not recorded which). The receptor comes from a woman aged 45 to 65 who had been exposed to COVID-19. CDR3 protein: CATTGFGGNTIYF. CDR3 DNA: TGTGCCACGACAGGTTTTGGTGGAAACACCATATATTTT.